The text below deals with one T cell receptor beta chain. immunoSEQ v3.0 was run at survey level. Assay used: immunoSEQ multiplex PCR; TCRdb lists only in-frame clones, some missing. The data contain some 20,000 clones, 70% to 80% of them singletons. The record originates from a study of long-term antiretroviral therapy in people with HIV. Donors needed at least one pre-ART PBMC sample plus at least two post-ART samples. Treatment for all HIV-infected participants took place in the United States. Every specimen provided roughly 0.95-11 million cryopreserved PBMC before DNA extraction took place. The receptor's source is a man between 45 and 60 years old with HIV. The sequences come from unsorted PBMCs, collected 2.2 years after starting antiretroviral therapy.

In nucleotides, the CDR3 is TGTGCCAGCAGGGGGGGCGGGGGAGACACCTACGAGCAGTACTTC. The encoded protein is CASRGGGGDTYEQYF. V is TRBV28 and J is TRBJ2-7; D perhaps matches TRBD2 (7 bases). CDR3 length: 15 residues. CDR1 and CDR2 from the germline V gene are MDHEN and SYDVKM. The germline V and J ends were trimmed by 6 bases and 2 bases, with 17 bases remaining between them.